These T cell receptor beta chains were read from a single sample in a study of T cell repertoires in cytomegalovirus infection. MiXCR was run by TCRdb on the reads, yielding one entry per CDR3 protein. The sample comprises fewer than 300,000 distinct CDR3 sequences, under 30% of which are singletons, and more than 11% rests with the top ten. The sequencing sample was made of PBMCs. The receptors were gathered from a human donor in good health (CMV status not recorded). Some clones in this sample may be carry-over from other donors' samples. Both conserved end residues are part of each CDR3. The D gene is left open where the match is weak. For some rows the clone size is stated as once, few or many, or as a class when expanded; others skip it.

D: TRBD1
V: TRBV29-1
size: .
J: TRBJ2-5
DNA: TGCAGCGTTGTAGATCAGGGGGCCAGTCGGACCCAGTACTTC
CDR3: CSVVDQGASRTQYF

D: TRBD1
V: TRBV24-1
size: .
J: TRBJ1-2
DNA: TGTGCCACCAGTGAATGGACAGGGAAGGACTATGGCTACACCTTC
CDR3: CATSEWTGKDYGYTF

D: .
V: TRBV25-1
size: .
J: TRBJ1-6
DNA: TGTGCCAGCGGGGTCGAGGGTTCACCCCTCCACTTT
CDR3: CASGVEGSPLHF

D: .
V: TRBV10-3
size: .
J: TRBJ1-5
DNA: TGTGCCATCAGACAGGAGAGCAATCAGCCCCAGCATTTT
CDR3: CAIRQESNQPQHF

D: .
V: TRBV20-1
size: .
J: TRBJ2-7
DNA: TGCAGTGCTAGAGAAGGGACGGGGTGGCAGTACTTC
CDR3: CSAREGTGWQYF

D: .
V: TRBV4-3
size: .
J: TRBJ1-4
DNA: TGCGCCAGCAGCCAAGATAGCGGTCGCGCTAATGAAAAACTGTTTTTT
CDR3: CASSQDSGRANEKLFF

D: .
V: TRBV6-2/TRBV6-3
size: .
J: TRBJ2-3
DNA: TGTGCCAGCAGACCTCGGACAGATACGCAGTATTTT
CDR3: CASRPRTDTQYF

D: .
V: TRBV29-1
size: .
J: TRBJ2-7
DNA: TGCAGCGTTGAAGATCGAGGGGGTAACGAGCAGTACTTC
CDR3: CSVEDRGGNEQYF

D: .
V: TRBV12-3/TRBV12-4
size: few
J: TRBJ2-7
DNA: TGTGCCAGCAGTCCTCGACCTGACTGGGAGCAGTACTTC
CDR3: CASSPRPDWEQYF

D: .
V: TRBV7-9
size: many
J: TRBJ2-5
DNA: TGTGCCAGCAGCCCTCACAATATCCAAGAGACCCAGTACTTC
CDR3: CASSPHNIQETQYF

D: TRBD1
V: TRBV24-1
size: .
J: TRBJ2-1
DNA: TGTGCCACCAGTGATCCAGGGGGTGATTCGGATGAGCAGTTCTTC
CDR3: CATSDPGGDSDEQFF

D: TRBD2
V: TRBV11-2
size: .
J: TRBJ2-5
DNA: TGTGCCAGCAGCTTAGCGGGGACTAGCTGGGAGACCCAGTACTTC
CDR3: CASSLAGTSWETQYF

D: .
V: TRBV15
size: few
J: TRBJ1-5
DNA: TGTGCCACCAGCAGGGACGGACAGAAAAATCAGCCCCAGCATTTT
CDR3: CATSRDGQKNQPQHF

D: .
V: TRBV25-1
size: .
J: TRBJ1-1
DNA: TGTGCCAGCAGTGTTTCAGGGATGAACACTGAAGCTTTCTTT
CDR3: CASSVSGMNTEAFF

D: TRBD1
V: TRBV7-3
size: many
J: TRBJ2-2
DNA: TGTGCCAGCAGCCCGGACAGGGCTGGCGGGGAGCTGTTTTTT
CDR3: CASSPDRAGGELFF

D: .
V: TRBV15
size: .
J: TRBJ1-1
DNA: TGTGCCACCAGCAGGGACGGGATGAACACTGAAGCTTTCTTT
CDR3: CATSRDGMNTEAFF

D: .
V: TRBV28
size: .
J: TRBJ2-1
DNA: TGTGCCAGCAGTTTCCAGGACTGGTTAGATGAGCAGTTCTTC
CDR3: CASSFQDWLDEQFF

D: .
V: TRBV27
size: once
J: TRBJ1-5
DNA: TGTGCCAGCAGTTTAATGGGGTATAGCAATCAGCCCCAGCATTTT
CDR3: CASSLMGYSNQPQHF

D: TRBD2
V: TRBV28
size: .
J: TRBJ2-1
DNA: TGTGCCAGCAGTCCACTCTCGGGACTAGCGGGAGTGGATGAGCAGTTCTTC
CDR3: CASSPLSGLAGVDEQFF

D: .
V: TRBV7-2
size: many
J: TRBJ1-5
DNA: TGTGCCAGCAGCTTACAGGGACGTCAGCCCCAGCATTTT
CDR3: CASSLQGRQPQHF

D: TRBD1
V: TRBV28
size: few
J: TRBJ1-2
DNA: TGTGCCAGCAGTTTATCGGCAGGGGGCGCCTTGAAAGGCTACACCTTC
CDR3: CASSLSAGGALKGYTF

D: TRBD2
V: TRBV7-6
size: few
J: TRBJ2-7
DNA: TGTGCCACAAAGAGCGGGACTAGCCCCTACGAGCAGTACTTC
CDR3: CATKSGTSPYEQYF

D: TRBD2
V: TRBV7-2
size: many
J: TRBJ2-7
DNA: TGTGCCAGCAGCGCGGGACTAGCGGGCAGACCTTCCTACGAGCAGTACTTC
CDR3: CASSAGLAGRPSYEQYF

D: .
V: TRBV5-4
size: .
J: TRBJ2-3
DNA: TGTGCCAGCAGCTTGGAGGGGCCAGGGGATACGCAGTATTTT
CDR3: CASSLEGPGDTQYF

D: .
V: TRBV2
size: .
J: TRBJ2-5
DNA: TGTGCCAGCAGTGAAGCCAGAAGAGAGACCCAGTACTTC
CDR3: CASSEARRETQYF

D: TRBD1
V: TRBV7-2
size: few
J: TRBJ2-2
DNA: TGTGCCAGCAGCTTAGCCCGACAGGGGACCGGGGAGCTGTTTTTT
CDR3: CASSLARQGTGELFF

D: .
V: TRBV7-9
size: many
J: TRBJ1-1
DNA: TGTGCCAGCAGCCGGGACATTCGGCTGAACACTGAAGCTTTCTTT
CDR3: CASSRDIRLNTEAFF

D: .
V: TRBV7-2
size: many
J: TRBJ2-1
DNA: TGTGCCAGCAGCTTAGCGGCGGGCGACAATGAGCAGTTCTTC
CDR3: CASSLAAGDNEQFF

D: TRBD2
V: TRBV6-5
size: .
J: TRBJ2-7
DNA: TGTGCCAGCAGGACTAGCGGGGGGCCCTCCTACGAGCAGTACTTC
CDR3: CASRTSGGPSYEQYF

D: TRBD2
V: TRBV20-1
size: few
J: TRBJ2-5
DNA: TGCAGTGCTAGCGAGGTAGCGGGACAAGAGACCCAGTACTTC
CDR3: CSASEVAGQETQYF

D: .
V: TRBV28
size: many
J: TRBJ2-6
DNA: TGTGCCAGCAGGAGTCAGGGTGCTGGGGCCAACGTCCTGACTTTC
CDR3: CASRSQGAGANVLTF